Presented here are 4 T cell receptor beta chains from one specimen sequenced in a study of blood T cell repertoires in COVID-19. Using immunoSEQ multiplex PCR, the repertoire was profiled, and TCRdb retains in-frame clones only, with some absent. This table holds 150,000 to 200,000 clones, 65% to 90% found once. The sample was peripheral blood. The receptors here all came from a man aged 45-60 years with active or convalescent COVID-19.

Only a few counts were recorded for this clone. The chain uses TRBV24-1 and TRBJ1-1; TRBD1 is a possible D gene (6 bases). This CDR3 comprises 13 residues. CDR1 is KGHDR, CDR2 SFDVKD, per germline. V lost 7 bases and J lost 8, with 16 bases in between. The CDR3: CATRARGGLEAFF. As DNA, the CDR3 is TGTGCCACCAGGGCCAGGGGCGGACTGGAAGCTTTCTTT.

The rearrangement uses TRBV30 and TRBJ2-7, with D possibly TRBD2 on 6 matching bases. The V end lost 0 bases, the J end lost 3 bases, and 9 bases lay between the germline ends. The CDR3 consists of 13 residues. Germline CDR1 reads GTSNPN; CDR2 reads SVGIG (reference sequence). CDR3 DNA: TGTGCCTGGAGTGTAGGAGGGGACTACGAGCAGTACTTC. It yields the protein CAWSVGGDYEQYF.

This sequence joins TRBV19 and TRBJ1-2; D not resolved. Germline V lookup: CDR1 LNHDA, CDR2 SQIVND (reference sequence). The CDR3 sequence is 13 residues long. V dropped 7 bases and J dropped 7 bases, with 16 bases sitting between them. CDR3 DNA sequence: TGTGCCAGTACCCCTGGAGGGTTCGGTGGCTACACCTTC. It specifies CASTPGGFGGYTF.

The chain joins TRBV6-2 or TRBV6-3 to TRBJ1-5, with TRBD1 identical over 7 bases. With V trimmed by 3 bases and J by 7 bases, 6 bases remained unmatched. This CDR3 has 14 amino acids. The germline V gene has CDR1 MNHEY and CDR2 SVGEGT. This chain's CDR3 is CASSYGTEVQPQHF. CDR3 DNA sequence: TGTGCCAGCAGTTATGGGACAGAAGTCCAGCCCCAGCATTTT.